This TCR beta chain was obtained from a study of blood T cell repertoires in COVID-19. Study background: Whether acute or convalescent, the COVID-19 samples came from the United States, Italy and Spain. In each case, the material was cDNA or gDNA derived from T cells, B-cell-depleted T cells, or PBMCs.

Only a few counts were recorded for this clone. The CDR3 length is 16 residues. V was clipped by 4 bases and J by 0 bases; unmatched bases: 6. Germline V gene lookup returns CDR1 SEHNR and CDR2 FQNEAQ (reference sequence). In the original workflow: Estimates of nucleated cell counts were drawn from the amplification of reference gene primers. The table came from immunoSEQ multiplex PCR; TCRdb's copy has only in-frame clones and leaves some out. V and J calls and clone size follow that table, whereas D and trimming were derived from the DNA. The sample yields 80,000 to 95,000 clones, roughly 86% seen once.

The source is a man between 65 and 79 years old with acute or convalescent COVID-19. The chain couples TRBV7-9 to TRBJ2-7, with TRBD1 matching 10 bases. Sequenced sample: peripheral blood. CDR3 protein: CASSSYGQGDSYEQYF. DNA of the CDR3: TGTGCCAGCAGCTCGTACGGACAGGGGGACTCCTACGAGCAGTACTTC.